This paragraph covers one TCR beta chain sequence. This clone's antigen is unknown. Qualities for individual bases were not recorded, and no much larger clone is one base off. No patient had received any treatment before thyroid surgery. Using T-cell receptor beta sequencing, the researchers looked back retrospectively at clinical samples from patients, gathered between about 2011 and 2018. This record comes from a study of metastatic and nonmetastatic thyroid tumors (dated by TCRdb to between 2020 and 2021). For the study in its entirety: Repertoires were compared across peripheral blood and tumor or nodule tissue samples from malignant and benign thyroid patients.

The investigation overall reported the following: In both blood and tumor samples, malignant tumors were reported to have significantly higher TCR beta diversity than benign nodules.

V loses 1 base, J loses 2 bases, and the germline ends lie 12 bases apart. The germline V gene (reference sequence) supplies CDR1 DFQATT and CDR2 SNEGSKA. Including the terminal cysteine and phenylalanine, the CDR3 comprises 15 residues. Of the read, only the CDR3 DNA is kept; its 45 bases are in frame from base 1. Library creation used PCR. Instrument used: Illumina HiSeq 4000. The TCR beta-chain CDR3 region of each patient was profiled by high-throughput sequencing. From the authors' description of their analysis: The researchers built a classifier to tell apart papillary thyroid cancer patients with distant metastasis, based on CDR3 differences among clinicopathological groups. To measure repertoire diversity the researchers used the Shannon index, while the Morisita-Horn index served to gauge how similar the tumor and blood repertoires were. TCRdb redid the processing of the public reads, applying fastp at Q25 and MiXCR, and retained in-frame beta chains. TCRdb, not the authors, supplied the V and J calls. The sample table lists more than 20,000 clones, more than 30% of them with a count of one. The ten largest clones capture approximately 21% of the sample.

Sample: blood. The clonotype comes from a male donor with papillary thyroid cancer or a benign thyroid nodule (not recorded which). Some clones in this sample may be carry-over from other donors' samples. This chain is built from TRBV20-1 and TRBJ1-3, with TRBD1 tentatively as D gene (5 bases match). The DNA is TGCAGTGCTAGAGGCGGGGGGTCCCCTGGAAACACCATATATTTT. Its coded protein is CSARGGGSPGNTIYF.